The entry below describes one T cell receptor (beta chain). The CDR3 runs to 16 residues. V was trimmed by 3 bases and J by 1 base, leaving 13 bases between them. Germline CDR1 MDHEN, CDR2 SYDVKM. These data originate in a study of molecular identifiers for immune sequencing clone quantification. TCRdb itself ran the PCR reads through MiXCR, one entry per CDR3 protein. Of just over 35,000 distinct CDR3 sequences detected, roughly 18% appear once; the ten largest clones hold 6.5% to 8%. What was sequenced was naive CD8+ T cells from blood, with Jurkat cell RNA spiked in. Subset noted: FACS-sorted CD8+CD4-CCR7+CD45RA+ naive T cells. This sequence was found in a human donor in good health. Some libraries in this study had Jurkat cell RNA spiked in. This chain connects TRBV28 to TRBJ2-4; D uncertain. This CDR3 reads CASSFSEYLAKNIQYF. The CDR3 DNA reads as TGTGCCAGCAGTTTCTCGGAGTACTTGGCCAAAAACATTCAGTACTTC.